This TCR beta chain derives from a study of CD4 T cells in relation to SARS-CoV-2 and coronaviruses. This clone was seen more than once but under ten times. Its antigen is not known. Before the COVID-19 pandemic, during about 2011-2018, CD4+ T cells were taken from unexposed donors. The cells were cultured for approximately 10 days before CD4+ T cells were isolated. The table came from immunoSEQ multiplex PCR; TCRdb's copy has only in-frame clones and leaves some out. The sample lists more than 25,000 clones, about three quarters occurring once. The CDR3 length is 19 residues. The V and J ends lost 4 bases and 1 base, in that order; junction bases with no gene match: 17. Germline lookup yields CDR1 SGHVS and CDR2 FQNEAQ. Study-level findings and limits: No crossreactivity against non-spike viral proteins was tested here. Monoreactive clones expanded significantly more to SARS-CoV-2 than crossreactive clones did.

Sequenced sample: CD4+ T cells from PBMCs, cultured in vitro. The V gene is TRBV7-8, the J gene TRBJ1-1; TRBD1 agrees at 8 bases. This receptor was identified in a human donor in good health. Here the CDR3 reads CASSSLVRDRRVSNTEAFF. CDR3 bases: TGTGCCAGCAGCTCCCTAGTTCGGGACAGGAGGGTCTCGAACACTGAAGCTTTCTTT.